These 30 T cell receptor beta chains were all obtained from the same sample, sequenced in a study of HIV-infected patients and healthy controls. Antiretroviral therapy had run roughly three months, about 14 weeks, before follow-up blood collection. All unsorted peripheral T cells were captured because whole blood was used without fractionation. Reverse transcription used roughly 450 ng RNA and constant-region primers for alpha and beta. Using multiplexing indices, alpha and beta chain libraries were generated apart by chain-specific third strand synthesis. TCRdb re-called the 5' RACE reads through MiXCR, storing one row per CDR3 protein. The profile shows some 9,300 distinct CDR3 sequences, under 7% of them singletons. Specimen: blood, collected during antiretroviral therapy. These receptors originate from an adult with HIV infection. The donor label of this sample is uncertain.

Of note for this clonotype: A read error may explain this, as a much larger clone is one base away. The chain combines TRBV7-6 with TRBJ2-3; D uncertain. The length of the CDR3 is 13 residues. Germline values: CDR1 SGHVS, CDR2 FNYEAQ. V was clipped by 7 bases and J by 0 bases, with 8 bases between them. The CDR3 sequence is CASTRVSTDTQYF. In DNA form, the CDR3 reads TGTGCCAGCACCCGGGTGAGCACAGATACGCAGTATTTT.

This clonotype came up a few times. The rearrangement joins TRBV6-1 to TRBJ1-1; D possibly corresponds to TRBD1 (6 bases). Trimming took off 6 bases at V and 1 base at J, with 9 bases between the two ends. The germline gives CDR1 MNHNS, CDR2 SASEGT. The CDR3 has 13 residues. CDR3 sequence (DNA): TGTGCCAGCAGCCAGACAGGGAACACTGAAGCTTTCTTT. This translates into CASSQTGNTEAFF.

This clonotype was seen at least ten times. The chain is built from TRBV6-2 or TRBV6-3 and TRBJ2-7, with D possibly matching TRBD1 (6 bases). This CDR3 region has 13 residues. The V gene lost 2 bases and the J gene lost 7 bases, with 12 bases spanning the gap. In germline, CDR1 is MNHEY, CDR2 SVGEGT. This chain's CDR3 is CASSYGGLPEQYF. The CDR3 DNA follows: TGTGCCAGCAGTTACGGGGGCCTCCCAGAGCAGTACTTC.

The rearrangement links TRBV10-3 to TRBJ2-5; D unresolved. Germline V gives CDR1 ENHRY, CDR2 SYGVKD. Trimming shortened V by 6 bases and J by 3 bases, and 5 bases separated the two germline ends. This CDR3 has 11 amino acids. The chain's CDR3 is CAISEEETQYF. The CDR3 DNA is TGTGCCATCAGCGAAGAAGAGACCCAGTACTTC.

In this sample, this clonotype turned up a few times. The chain combines TRBV29-1 with TRBJ2-3; D may be TRBD1 (5 bases). Trimming shortened V by 3 bases and J by 5 bases, and 12 bases separated the two germline ends. The CDR3 runs 13 residues. Germline CDR1 reads SQVTM; CDR2 reads ANQGSEA. This CDR3 is CSVEARVEDTQYF. The CDR3 bases are TGCAGCGTTGAGGCCAGGGTGGAAGATACGCAGTATTTT.

This clonotype was detected many times. This sequence joins TRBV20-1 and TRBJ2-1; D is perhaps TRBD1 or TRBD2 (5 bases each). Germline-derived CDR1 and CDR2 are DFQATT and SNEGSKA (reference sequence). Trimming stripped 0 bases from V and 8 bases from J, with 11 bases between. The CDR3 is 13 amino acids. CDR3 region: CSARDGTIHEQFF. CDR3 bases: TGCAGTGCTAGAGATGGGACGATACATGAGCAGTTCTTC.

This clonotype occurred many times. The V and J genes are TRBV18 and TRBJ2-3; tentative D call: TRBD1 (6 bases). The CDR3 loop spans 15 amino acids. Germline assignment: CDR1 KGHSH and CDR2 LQKENI. The V gene lost 2 bases and the J gene lost 3 bases, with 12 bases spanning the gap. In nucleotides, the CDR3 is TGTGCCAGCTCACCAGGGAAGGGGGAAACAGATACGCAGTATTTT. Protein sequence: CASSPGKGETDTQYF.

This chain joins TRBV6-1 and TRBJ1-2, with D possibly TRBD1 on 6 matching bases. In germline, CDR1 is MNHNS, CDR2 SASEGT. This CDR3 spans 14 amino acids. V lost 6 bases, J lost 6 bases, and 17 bases lay in between. The CDR3 here is CASRSGDRSNGYTF. The CDR3 region has the DNA TGTGCCAGCAGATCAGGGGACCGATCTAATGGCTACACCTTC.

There are many counts of this clonotype. The chain is built from TRBV10-2 and TRBJ1-2; no clear D gene. Germline V gene lookup returns CDR1 WSHSY and CDR2 SAAADI. The V end was cut by 8 bases, the J end by 0 bases, with 13 bases between. The CDR3 has 14 residues. The CDR3 reads CASGMTVTNYGYTF. For the CDR3, the DNA is TGCGCCAGCGGAATGACGGTAACTAACTATGGCTACACCTTC.

This clonotype was detected many times. The chain recombines TRBV12-3 or TRBV12-4 with TRBJ2-2; D is perhaps TRBD2 (5 bases). The CDR3 spans 13 residues. V shed 7 bases and J shed 5 bases, with 11 bases lying between them. CDR3 region: CASTPGGTGELFF. The CDR3 region has the DNA TGTGCCAGCACGCCAGGAGGAACCGGGGAGCTGTTTTTT.

This clonotype occurred many times. This chain uses TRBV30 with TRBJ1-1; tentative D call: TRBD1 (5 bases). Trimming stripped 0 bases from V and 3 bases from J, with 8 bases between. This CDR3 spans 13 amino acids. Germline CDR1 GTSNPN, CDR2 SVGIG (reference sequence). The CDR3 reads CAWSVGTHTEAFF. The CDR3 nucleotides read TGTGCCTGGAGTGTTGGGACCCACACTGAAGCTTTCTTT.

The V gene is TRBV24-1, the J gene TRBJ2-4; 7 bases line up with TRBD2. The CDR3 has 15 residues. The ends lost 5 bases at V and 1 base at J; junction bases unmatched: 4. CDR1 is KGHDR and CDR2 is SFDVKD in the germline V gene. The CDR3 region is CATSGAGDAKNIQYF. Written as DNA, the CDR3 is TGTGCCACCAGTGGCGCGGGAGACGCCAAAAACATTCAGTACTTC.

As concerns this clonotype: A much larger clonotype is one base distant, so this may be a read error. The chain employs TRBV6-5 and TRBJ2-7; the match to TRBD1 covers 9 bases. The CDR3 totals 15 residues. V lost 2 bases, J lost 5 bases, and 7 bases stayed unmatched. In germline, CDR1 is MNHEY, CDR2 SVGAGI. This chain's CDR3 is CASSYNRGPGDEQYF. DNA for the CDR3: TGTGCCAGCAGTTACAACAGGGGGCCTGGTGACGAGCAGTACTTC.

In this sample, this clonotype is medium-sized. V gene TRBV6-6 combines with J gene TRBJ1-5; 10 bases fit TRBD1. V gave up 7 bases and J gave up 4 bases; unmatched junction bases: 10. There are 16 residues in the CDR3. Germline CDR1 MNHNY, CDR2 SVGAGI (reference sequence). CDR3 residues: CASTLTTGGKNQPQHF. The CDR3 coding sequence is TGTGCCAGCACTCTCACGACAGGGGGCAAGAATCAGCCCCAGCATTTT.

This clonotype showed up many times. The V gene is TRBV28, the J gene TRBJ2-4; 8 bases align to TRBD1. Per germline, CDR1 MDHEN and CDR2 SYDVKM. The V gene end was trimmed by 4 bases and the J gene end by 5 bases; junction bases not matched to a gene: 4. CDR3 length: 14 amino acids. The CDR3 here is CASSSIQGENIQYF. CDR3 in DNA: TGTGCCAGCAGTTCTATACAGGGGGAAAACATTCAGTACTTC.

The sample holds many counts of this clonotype. This chain connects TRBV6-6 to TRBJ1-1, with 8 bases aligning to TRBD1. Germline trimming cut 5 bases from V and 1 base from J; bases unmatched to any gene: 0. Germline assignment: CDR1 MNHNY and CDR2 SVGAGI (reference sequence). The CDR3 is made up of 13 amino acids. CDR3 DNA sequence: TGTGCCAGCAGTGACAGGGGGAACACTGAAGCTTTCTTT. It codes for CASSDRGNTEAFF.

This clonotype has more than one count but fewer than ten. The chain has TRBV3-1 and TRBJ1-1, with a tentative D call TRBD1 (6 bases). Germline CDR1 and CDR2: LGHDT and YNNKEL (reference sequence). V lost 4 bases to trimming and J lost 8 bases, with 11 bases between them. CDR3 length: 12 residues. The CDR3 loop reads CASSLLDREAFF. The CDR3 DNA is TGTGCCAGCAGCCTTCTCGACAGGGAAGCTTTCTTT.

The rearrangement joins TRBV7-9 to TRBJ1-4; tentatively, D is TRBD1 (6 bases). This CDR3 is built from 12 residues. Trimming stripped 4 bases from V and 15 bases from J, with 15 bases between. Per the germline V gene, CDR1 is SEHNR and CDR2 is FQNEAQ (reference sequence). This chain's CDR3 is CASSSNNRVMFF. CDR3 sequence (DNA): TGTGCCAGCAGCTCCAATAACAGGGTGATGTTTTTT.

Turning to this clonotype: A much larger clone is a single base away; this may be a read error. The chain links TRBV12-3 or TRBV12-4 to TRBJ2-1; TRBD2 agrees at 10 bases. The CDR3 covers 15 residues. The CDR3 bases are TGTGCCAGCAGTTTCTCCCTAGCGGGAGACAATGAGCGGTTCTTC. Its protein product is CASSFSLAGDNERFF.

There are a few counts of this clonotype. The chain has TRBV20-1 and TRBJ2-1; 10 bases agree with TRBD2. Germline CDR1 is DFQATT and CDR2 is SNEGSKA (reference sequence). Unmatched junction bases numbered 7, after V lost 2 bases and J lost 9 bases. This CDR3 has 14 residues. Here the CDR3 reads CSARSLAGDREQFF. CDR3 DNA sequence: TGCAGTGCTAGAAGTCTAGCGGGAGATCGTGAGCAGTTCTTC.

This clonotype was recorded at least ten times. The gene calls are TRBV6-4 and TRBJ2-3, with 10 bases matching TRBD2. The CDR3 has 15 residues. Germline values: CDR1 MRHNA, CDR2 SNTAGT. V gave up 5 bases and J gave up 6 bases; unmatched junction bases: 8. The CDR3, as DNA: TGTGCCAGCAGTCACCTAGCGGGAGAAGGGGATACGCAGTATTTT. It yields the protein CASSHLAGEGDTQYF.

Sample share makes this clonotype medium-sized. V is TRBV20-1 and J is TRBJ1-4; D not certain. The V end lost 0 bases, the J end lost 5 bases, and 16 bases lay between the germline ends. The CDR3 length is 16 residues. Germline CDR1 and CDR2: DFQATT and SNEGSKA (reference sequence). The CDR3 region is CSARDLGGRENEKLFF. The CDR3, as DNA: TGCAGTGCTAGAGATTTAGGCGGCAGAGAAAATGAAAAACTGTTTTTT.

This clonotype was observed at least ten times. The chain couples TRBV12-3 or TRBV12-4 to TRBJ2-2; 9 nucleotides agree with TRBD2. V was clipped by 5 bases and J by 6 bases; unmatched bases: 13. This CDR3 contains 17 residues. The CDR3 sequence is CASSPRGGGAPAGELFF. The CDR3 nucleotides are TGTGCCAGCAGTCCCCGGGGCGGGGGGGCTCCCGCCGGGGAGCTGTTTTTT.

By share of the sample, this clonotype is medium-sized. J is TRBJ1-1 and V is TRBV30; D is unresolved. V was clipped by 4 bases and J by 6 bases, with 21 bases between them. CDR3 length: 15 amino acids. Looked up from germline, CDR1 is GTSNPN and CDR2 is SVGIG (reference sequence). The CDR3 sequence is CAWNTKEVRDSEAFF. The CDR3 DNA reads TGTGCCTGGAATACGAAGGAAGTTCGCGACTCTGAAGCTTTCTTT.

This clonotype was picked up many times. The V gene is TRBV28, the J gene TRBJ1-1; D perhaps matches TRBD1 (5 bases). With 7 bases removed from V and 6 bases from J, the gap between germline ends came to 15 bases. CDR1 is MDHEN and CDR2 is SYDVKM in the germline V gene. This CDR3 contains 13 residues. The CDR3 loop is CASNTGTPSEAFF. DNA of the CDR3: TGTGCCAGCAACACTGGGACGCCCTCTGAAGCTTTCTTT.

This clonotype appeared many times. The genes are TRBV11-2 and TRBJ1-5; 8 positions match TRBD1. There are 15 residues in the CDR3. Looked up from germline, CDR1 is SGHAT and CDR2 is FQNNGV. With V trimmed by 2 bases and J by 1 base, 1 base remained unmatched. CDR3 sequence (DNA): TGTGCCAGCAGCTTAACAGGGGGGAGCAATCAGCCCCAGCATTTT. Translating gives CASSLTGGSNQPQHF.

There are many counts of this clonotype. The chain carries TRBV19 and TRBJ2-4; 9 bases line up with TRBD2. Germline loops: CDR1 LNHDA, CDR2 SQIVND (reference sequence). Germline trimming cut 5 bases from V and 1 base from J; bases unmatched to any gene: 6. The CDR3 runs to 16 residues. DNA of the CDR3: TGTGCCAGTAGTTCTTTGCGGGGGGGGGCCAAAAACATTCAGTACTTC. This encodes CASSSLRGGAKNIQYF. Based on the CDR3 plus reference TRBV19 and TRBJ2-4, the full variable domain is DGGITQSPKYLFRKEGQNVTLSCEQNLNHDAMYWYRQDPGQGLRLIYYSQIVNDFQKGDIAEGYSVSREKKESFPLTVTSAQKNPTAFYLCASSSLRGGAKNIQYFGAGTRLSVL.

There are many counts of this clonotype. This chain joins TRBV7-9 and TRBJ1-1; tentative D call: TRBD1 (5 bases). CDR1 is SEHNR and CDR2 is FQNEAQ in the germline V gene (reference sequence). Trimming cost V 7 bases and J 2 bases, with 17 bases left between them. CDR3 length equals 15 residues. CDR3 protein: CASTPRGGSNTEAFF. The DNA for the CDR3 is TGTGCCAGCACCCCACGGGGCGGCTCTAACACTGAAGCTTTCTTT.

The chain recombines TRBV11-2 with TRBJ1-5, with a weak D call TRBD1 (5 bases). This CDR3 region has 13 residues. V was shortened by 5 bases and J by 4 bases, with 9 bases between the two germline ends. Looked up from germline, CDR1 is SGHAT and CDR2 is FQNNGV. CDR3 in DNA: TGTGCCAGCAGCGGGGACGGAAATCAGCCCCAGCATTTT. Protein: CASSGDGNQPQHF.

This clonotype appeared many times. The CDR3 loop reads CASRTGTGLIPLHF. The CDR3 nucleotides read TGTGCCAGCAGAACCGGGACAGGGTTGATTCCCCTCCACTTT. This chain uses TRBV6-2 or TRBV6-3 with TRBJ1-6, with 9 positions matching TRBD1. CDR1 is MNHEY, CDR2 SVGEGT, per germline. V dropped 6 bases and J dropped 13; count of bases not matched to a gene: 10. The CDR3 contains 14 residues.